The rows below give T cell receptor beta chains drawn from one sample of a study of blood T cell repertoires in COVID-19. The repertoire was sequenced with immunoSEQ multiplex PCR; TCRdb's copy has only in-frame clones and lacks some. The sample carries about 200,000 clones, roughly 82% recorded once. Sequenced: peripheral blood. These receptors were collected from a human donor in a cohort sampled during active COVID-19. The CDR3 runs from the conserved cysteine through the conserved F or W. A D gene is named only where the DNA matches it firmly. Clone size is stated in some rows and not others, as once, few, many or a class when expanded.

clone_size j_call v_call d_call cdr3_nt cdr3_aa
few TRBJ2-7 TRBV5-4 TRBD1 TGTGCCAGCAGCAGACAGGGGAACCCCTACGAGCAGTACTTC CASSRQGNPYEQYF
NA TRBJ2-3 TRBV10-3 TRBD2 TGTGCCATCAGTGACAGGGCGGGAGGGAGCACAGATACGCAGTATTTT CAISDRAGGSTDTQYF
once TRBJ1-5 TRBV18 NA TGTGCCAGCTCACCGGGAGGAGGCAATCAGCCCCAGCATTTT CASSPGGGNQPQHF
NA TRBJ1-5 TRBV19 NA TGTGCCAGTAGTATCCTGGGAGGTCAGCCCCAGCATTTT CASSILGGQPQHF
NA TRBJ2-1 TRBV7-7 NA TGTGCTAGCAGCCGAGGTCCCGCGGGTGAGACCTACAATGAGCAGTTCTTC CASSRGPAGETYNEQFF
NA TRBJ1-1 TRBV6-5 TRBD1 TGTGCCAGCAGGGGGACAGGGAACACTGAAGCTTTCTTT CASRGTGNTEAFF
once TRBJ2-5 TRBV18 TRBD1 TGTGCCAGCTCACCCGGGACAGGGGGCTTCCAAGAGACCCAGTACTTC CASSPGTGGFQETQYF
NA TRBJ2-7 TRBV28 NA TGTGCCAGCAACCGGGGAAACCTATACGAGCAGTACTTC CASNRGNLYEQYF
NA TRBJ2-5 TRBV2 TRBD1 TGTGCCAGCAGTAGACAGGGTGGGGAGACCCAGTACTTC CASSRQGGETQYF
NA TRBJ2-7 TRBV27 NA TGTGCCAGCAGTTTATCGGCAGTTCGCTACGAGCAGTACTTC CASSLSAVRYEQYF
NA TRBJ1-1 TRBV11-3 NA TGTGCCAGCAGCCAAATTGGGGCCACTGAAGCTTTCTTT CASSQIGATEAFF
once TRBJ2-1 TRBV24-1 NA TGTGCCACCAGTGACCCGGGACAGAACGACCCGCGGGGGGTCTACAATGAGCAGTTCTTC CATSDPGQNDPRGVYNEQFF
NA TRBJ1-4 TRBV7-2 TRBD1 TGTGCCAGCAGCAAAGGGACAGGGGCTAATGAAAAACTGTTTTTT CASSKGTGANEKLFF
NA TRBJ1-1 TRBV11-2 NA TGTGCCAGCAGCTTGGGGGGGAACTCTGAAGCTTTCTTT CASSLGGNSEAFF
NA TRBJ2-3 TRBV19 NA TGTGCCAGTAAAGGCCTGACACAGAGCACAGATACGCAGTATTTT CASKGLTQSTDTQYF
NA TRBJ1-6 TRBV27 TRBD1 TGTGCCAGCAGTTTTTCTGACAGGGCAAGGCCCCTCCACTTT CASSFSDRARPLHF
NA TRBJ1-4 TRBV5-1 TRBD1 TGCGCCAGCAGCTCCACAGGGGTAGAAAAACTGTTTTTT CASSSTGVEKLFF
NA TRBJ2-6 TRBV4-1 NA TGCGCCAGCAGCCAAGTGGGCTCAGGGGCCAACGTCCTGACTTTC CASSQVGSGANVLTF
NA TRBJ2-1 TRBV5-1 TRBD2 TGCGCCAGCAGCTTAGTACTAGCGGGATCCAATGAGCAGTTCTTC CASSLVLAGSNEQFF
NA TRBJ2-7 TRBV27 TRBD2 TGTGCCAGCAGTTCGGGGACTAGCGGGTGGTACGAGCAGTACTTC CASSSGTSGWYEQYF
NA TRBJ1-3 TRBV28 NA TGTGCCAGCAGTTTAGAGTGGGGCTCCTCTGGAAACACCATATATTTT CASSLEWGSSGNTIYF
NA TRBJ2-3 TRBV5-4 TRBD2 TGTGCCAGCAGCTTGCGAGTAGCGGGAGCTGGAGATACGCAGTATTTT CASSLRVAGAGDTQYF
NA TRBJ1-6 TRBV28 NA TGTGCCAGCATCACGGGTGGCGGCACCTATAATTCACCCCTCCACTTT CASITGGGTYNSPLHF
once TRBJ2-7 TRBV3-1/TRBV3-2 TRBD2 TGTGCCAGCAGCCATAGAGGGACTAGCGGGAGGCAATCCTACGAGCAGTACTTC CASSHRGTSGRQSYEQYF
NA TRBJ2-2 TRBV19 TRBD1 TGTGCCAGTAGTACCTCAGGGGGCACCGGGGAGCTGTTTTTT CASSTSGGTGELFF
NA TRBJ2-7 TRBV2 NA TGTGCCAGCAAACGGGAAGGAGTTACCTACGAGCAGTACTTC CASKREGVTYEQYF
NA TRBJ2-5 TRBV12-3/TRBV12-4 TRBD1 TGTGCCAGCAGCCCGACAGGGACGGAGACCCAGTACTTC CASSPTGTETQYF
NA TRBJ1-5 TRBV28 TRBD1 TGTGCCAGCAGCCGGTCGGACAGGGACGGCCAGCCCCAGCATTTT CASSRSDRDGQPQHF
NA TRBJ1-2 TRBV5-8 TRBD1 TGTGCCAGCAGCCGGGACAGAGGGAACTATGGCTACACCTTC CASSRDRGNYGYTF
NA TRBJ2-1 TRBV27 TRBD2 TGTGCCAGCAGTGCCAGACTAGCGGGAGCTGAGCAGTTCTTC CASSARLAGAEQFF
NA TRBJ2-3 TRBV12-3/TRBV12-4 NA TGTGCCAGCAGCCTGGACAGACCGGATACGCAGTATTTT CASSLDRPDTQYF
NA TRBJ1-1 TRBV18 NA TGTGCCAGCTCCTGGAGCGAGAACACTGAAGCTTTCTTT CASSWSENTEAFF